This TCR beta chain was documented in a study of blood T cell repertoires in COVID-19. Ages ranged from about 18 to 89 years, with residence in about two dozen US areas. Cohorts were determined from participant-reported clinical history. This CDR3 spans 13 amino acids. V shed 8 bases, J shed 2 bases, and the junction held 6 bases outside the gene matches. The germline V gene encodes CDR1 MDHEN and CDR2 SYDVKM. In the original processing: Estimation of nucleated cell counts was performed using reference gene primer amplification. Here immunoSEQ multiplex PCR was the method, and the copy in TCRdb shows in-frame clones only, minus some. V, J and clone size derive from that table, while D and trimming were established from the DNA sequence. In the table there are fewer than 200,000 clones, around 88% of which are singletons.

This sequence was found in a woman aged 45-59 years in a cohort exposed to, infected with or recovered from COVID-19 (not recorded which). The rearrangement joins TRBV28 to TRBJ2-7; 7 bases align to TRBD2. Sequencing input: PBMCs or T cells enriched from blood (not recorded which). CDR3 sequence: CASRSSGAYEQYF. The CDR3 DNA is TGTGCCAGCCGCAGCAGCGGGGCCTACGAGCAGTACTTC.